This T cell receptor (beta chain) stems from a study of blood T cell repertoires in COVID-19. Original processing methods: Amplified reference gene primers provided the basis for estimating nucleated cell counts. Here immunoSEQ multiplex PCR was the method, and the copy in TCRdb shows in-frame clones only, minus some. The D gene and trimming were derived from the DNA, and the V and J assignments and clone size from that table. The sample consists of about 310,000 clones, about 87% of them appearing once. The CDR3 runs 14 residues. With 7 bases clipped from V and 2 bases from J, the junction kept 7 bases outside the gene matches. CDR1 SGHRS and CDR2 YFSETQ come from the germline V gene.

Material: peripheral blood. This sequence originates from a woman between 45 and 65 years old who had recovered from COVID-19. V and J are TRBV5-1 and TRBJ2-3, with TRBD1 matching 7 bases. The DNA of the CDR3 is TGCGCCAGCCAGACAGGGCCAAACACAGATACGCAGTATTTT. It codes for CASQTGPNTDTQYF.